This T cell receptor beta chain derives from a study of shared clonotypes between healthy human individuals. At the level of the study: A couple of women and a few men aged 18 to 49 served as donors.

Using immunoSEQ multiplex PCR, the repertoire was profiled, and TCRdb retains in-frame clones only, with some absent. Seen here are roughly 2 million clones, over 85% observed once, and the top ten hold roughly 1.1%. A word on this clone: The antigen remains undetermined.

Naive CD8 populations comprised CD45RO-negative cells positively selected for CCR7, excluding terminally differentiated effector memory CD45RA+ cells. Donors comprised only Caucasian adults living in Nashville, Tennessee. Overall study findings and caveats: Sampling covered nothing but blood. Tissue TCR repertoires likely differ from those found in blood. The four-donor shared clonotypes exceeded non-shared clonotypes in generation probability, with non-shared ones scoring lower.

The origin of this receptor is a man aged 18 to 30 in good health. Sequences were obtained from naive CD8+ T cells sorted from blood.

The CDR3 protein is CASSSRTSGRSYEQYF. CDR3 DNA sequence: TGTGCCAGCAGCTCACGGACTAGCGGGAGGTCCTACGAGCAGTACTTC. The chain is built from TRBV5-6 and TRBJ2-7, with 14 bases lining up with TRBD2. This CDR3 region has 16 residues. Germline V gene data show CDR1 as SGHDT and CDR2 as YYEEEE. Trimming removed 3 bases from V and 1 base from J; junction bases left unmatched: 3.